A selection of T cell receptor beta chains follows, all from one sample in a study of cytomegalovirus exposure and HLA in healthy donors. Clones were sequenced by immunoSEQ multiplex PCR, and TCRdb holds only the in-frame ones, with some missing. The table records under 200,000 clones, about 71% of them present only once. Sequenced sample: PBMCs. All receptors come from a man aged 50 to 60 in good health and CMV-seronegative. Each CDR3 is given with its conserved first and last residue. The order of the fields is clone size, J gene, V gene, D gene, CDR3 protein, CDR3 DNA. A D gene is named only where the DNA matches it firmly. Only part of the rows carry a size: once, few, many, or a class if the clone is expanded.

clone_size: NA
j_call: TRBJ2-7
v_call: TRBV7-8
d_call: NA
cdr3_aa: CASSLGPTGEQYF
cdr3_nt: TGTGCCAGCAGCTTAGGCCCCACGGGGGAGCAGTACTTC

clone_size: NA
j_call: TRBJ2-5
v_call: TRBV15
d_call: NA
cdr3_aa: CATSNLQEPQETQYF
cdr3_nt: TGTGCCACCAGCAACCTACAGGAGCCGCAAGAGACCCAGTACTTC

clone_size: NA
j_call: TRBJ2-2
v_call: TRBV5-1
d_call: NA
cdr3_aa: CASSLLVRGNTGELFF
cdr3_nt: TGCGCCAGCAGCTTATTAGTTAGGGGAAACACCGGGGAGCTGTTTTTT

clone_size: NA
j_call: TRBJ2-2
v_call: TRBV5-4
d_call: TRBD1
cdr3_aa: CASSLGQGAAGELFF
cdr3_nt: TGTGCCAGCAGCCTCGGACAGGGGGCCGCAGGGGAGCTGTTTTTT

clone_size: few
j_call: TRBJ2-2
v_call: TRBV28
d_call: NA
cdr3_aa: CASSFSWGQPNTGELFF
cdr3_nt: TGTGCCAGCAGTTTCTCCTGGGGCCAGCCGAACACCGGGGAGCTGTTTTTT

clone_size: few
j_call: TRBJ2-1
v_call: TRBV2
d_call: TRBD2
cdr3_aa: CASRLGLAGGIDEQFF
cdr3_nt: TGTGCCAGCAGGCTAGGGCTAGCGGGGGGCATCGATGAGCAGTTCTTC

clone_size: NA
j_call: TRBJ1-1
v_call: TRBV19
d_call: TRBD1
cdr3_aa: CASSRTGTFGTEAFF
cdr3_nt: TGTGCCAGTAGTAGGACAGGGACTTTCGGCACTGAAGCTTTCTTT

clone_size: NA
j_call: TRBJ1-1
v_call: TRBV5-4
d_call: NA
cdr3_aa: CASSLGGTNTEAFF
cdr3_nt: TGTGCCAGCAGCTTAGGGGGTACGAACACTGAAGCTTTCTTT

clone_size: NA
j_call: TRBJ1-1
v_call: TRBV5-4
d_call: TRBD1
cdr3_aa: CASSYGQGNTEAFF
cdr3_nt: TGTGCCAGCAGCTATGGACAGGGGAACACTGAAGCTTTCTTT

clone_size: few
j_call: TRBJ1-1
v_call: TRBV4-3
d_call: NA
cdr3_aa: CASSQDRVEAFF
cdr3_nt: TGCGCCAGCAGCCAAGACAGGGTTGAAGCTTTCTTT

clone_size: few
j_call: TRBJ2-3
v_call: TRBV7-9
d_call: NA
cdr3_aa: CASSPQGDTQYF
cdr3_nt: TGTGCCAGCAGCCCGCAGGGGGATACGCAGTATTTT

clone_size: NA
j_call: TRBJ1-3
v_call: TRBV7-9
d_call: NA
cdr3_aa: CASSTEDSSGDTIYF
cdr3_nt: TGTGCCAGCAGCACCGAGGACAGCTCTGGAGACACCATATATTTT

clone_size: few
j_call: TRBJ2-7
v_call: TRBV29-1
d_call: NA
cdr3_aa: CSGTVSYEQYF
cdr3_nt: TGCAGCGGTACGGTATCCTACGAGCAGTACTTC

clone_size: NA
j_call: TRBJ1-4
v_call: TRBV27
d_call: NA
cdr3_aa: CASSELRGREKLFF
cdr3_nt: TGTGCCAGCAGTGAGCTTCGGGGTCGAGAAAAACTGTTTTTT

clone_size: NA
j_call: TRBJ2-3
v_call: TRBV25-1
d_call: TRBD1
cdr3_aa: CASSGRKDGQGTDTQYF
cdr3_nt: TGTGCTAGCAGTGGGAGAAAAGATGGACAGGGAACAGATACGCAGTATTTT

clone_size: few
j_call: TRBJ1-6
v_call: TRBV5-4
d_call: NA
cdr3_aa: CASSLASVVHSPLHF
cdr3_nt: TGTGCCAGCAGCTTGGCCAGCGTTGTACATTCACCCCTCCACTTT

clone_size: NA
j_call: TRBJ1-2
v_call: TRBV19
d_call: TRBD1
cdr3_aa: CASTQGAANYGYTF
cdr3_nt: TGTGCCAGTACCCAGGGGGCCGCTAACTATGGCTACACCTTC

clone_size: NA
j_call: TRBJ1-2
v_call: TRBV6-5
d_call: TRBD1
cdr3_aa: CASSSRDRGHYGYTF
cdr3_nt: TGTGCCAGCAGTTCCCGGGACAGGGGGCACTATGGCTACACCTTC

clone_size: NA
j_call: TRBJ2-7
v_call: TRBV6-1
d_call: TRBD2
cdr3_aa: CASSEGSDGGYEQYF
cdr3_nt: TGTGCCAGCAGTGAAGGATCCGACGGGGGGTACGAGCAGTACTTC

clone_size: few
j_call: TRBJ2-2
v_call: TRBV2
d_call: NA
cdr3_aa: CASGRRGGNTGELFF
cdr3_nt: TGTGCCAGCGGGCGGAGGGGGGGTAACACCGGGGAGCTGTTTTTT

clone_size: NA
j_call: TRBJ2-5
v_call: TRBV20-1
d_call: NA
cdr3_aa: CSANLAEAQYF
cdr3_nt: TGCAGTGCTAATTTAGCGGAAGCCCAGTACTTC

clone_size: NA
j_call: TRBJ2-7
v_call: TRBV14
d_call: NA
cdr3_aa: CASSQTGLEQYF
cdr3_nt: TGTGCCAGCAGCCAAACAGGGCTCGAGCAGTACTTC

clone_size: NA
j_call: TRBJ1-2
v_call: TRBV7-3
d_call: NA
cdr3_aa: CASSLTNGGGGYTF
cdr3_nt: TGTGCCAGCAGCTTAACGAACGGGGGGGGTGGCTACACCTTC

clone_size: NA
j_call: TRBJ2-3
v_call: TRBV5-6
d_call: NA
cdr3_aa: CASSLWQGWDTQYF
cdr3_nt: TGTGCCAGCAGCTTGTGGCAGGGTTGGGATACGCAGTATTTT

clone_size: NA
j_call: TRBJ2-5
v_call: TRBV6-5
d_call: NA
cdr3_aa: CASSYPGEFRTQYF
cdr3_nt: TGTGCCAGCAGTTACCCCGGGGAGTTCCGGACCCAGTACTTC

clone_size: NA
j_call: TRBJ2-3
v_call: TRBV4-3
d_call: TRBD2
cdr3_aa: CASSQYGGSTDTQYF
cdr3_nt: TGCGCCAGCAGCCAGTACGGGGGGAGCACAGATACGCAGTATTTT

clone_size: NA
j_call: TRBJ1-3
v_call: TRBV5-4
d_call: NA
cdr3_aa: CASTSSSSSGNTIYF
cdr3_nt: TGTGCCAGCACCTCTAGTTCCTCCTCTGGAAACACCATATATTTT

clone_size: NA
j_call: TRBJ2-3
v_call: TRBV5-1
d_call: NA
cdr3_aa: CASSLGTPNTDTQYF
cdr3_nt: TGCGCCAGCAGCTTGGGAACACCCAACACAGATACGCAGTATTTT

clone_size: NA
j_call: TRBJ1-4
v_call: TRBV6-5
d_call: TRBD1
cdr3_aa: CASTRGQGYEKLFF
cdr3_nt: TGTGCCAGCACGAGGGGACAGGGGTATGAAAAACTGTTTTTT

clone_size: NA
j_call: TRBJ2-7
v_call: TRBV10-1
d_call: NA
cdr3_aa: CASSEVQGGEQYF
cdr3_nt: TGCGCCAGCAGTGAGGTCCAGGGGGGAGAGCAGTACTTC

clone_size: NA
j_call: TRBJ1-5
v_call: TRBV28
d_call: NA
cdr3_aa: CASSFQGSFNQPQHF
cdr3_nt: TGTGCCAGCAGTTTTCAGGGATCCTTTAATCAGCCCCAGCATTTT

clone_size: few
j_call: TRBJ2-5
v_call: TRBV5-1
d_call: TRBD1
cdr3_aa: CASSPGQAGETQYF
cdr3_nt: TGCGCCAGCAGCCCCGGACAGGCCGGTGAGACCCAGTACTTC

clone_size: NA
j_call: TRBJ2-3
v_call: TRBV7-2
d_call: TRBD2
cdr3_aa: CASSPRTSSDTQYF
cdr3_nt: TGTGCCAGCAGCCCCCGGACTAGCTCAGATACGCAGTATTTT